The present TCR beta chain was sequenced within a study of OX40 agonist ivuxolimab in advanced cancers. Study as a whole: Patients received intravenous ivuxolimab every 2 weeks at 0.01 to 10 mg/kg. Participants averaged about 60 years of age (range roughly 20 to 90) and were around 85% male.

The protocol was immunoSEQ multiplex PCR, while the TCRdb copy is restricted to in-frame clones and leaves out a portion. The profile shows around 39,000 clones, approximately 80% of them singletons. The timepoints at which blood was sampled were baseline, cycle 4 day 1, and cycle 7 day 1. CDR3 length equals 14 residues. The sequence derives from an adult with an advanced solid tumor such as melanoma, head and neck, liver or kidney cancer. The material sequenced was CD4+ or CD8+ T cells sorted from blood, taken in a trial of the OX40 agonist ivuxolimab. The V call is TRBV21-1, the J call TRBJ1-2. TRBV21-1 is a recognized pseudogene. CDR3 amino acids: CASSPGLGGYGYTF. The CDR3 region has the DNA TGTGCCAGCAGCCCTGGTTTGGGGGGATATGGCTACACCTTC.